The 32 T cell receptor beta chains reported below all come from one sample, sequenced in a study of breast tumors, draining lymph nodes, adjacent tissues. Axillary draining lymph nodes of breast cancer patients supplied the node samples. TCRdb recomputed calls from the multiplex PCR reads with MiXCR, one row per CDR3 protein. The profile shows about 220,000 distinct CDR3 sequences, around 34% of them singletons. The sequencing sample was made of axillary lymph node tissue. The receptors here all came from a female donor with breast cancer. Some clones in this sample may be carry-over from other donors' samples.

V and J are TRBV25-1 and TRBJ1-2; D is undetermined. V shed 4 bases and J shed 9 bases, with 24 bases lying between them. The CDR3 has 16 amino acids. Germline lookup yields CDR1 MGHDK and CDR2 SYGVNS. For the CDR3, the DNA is TGTGCCAGCAGTGCTAGAGTGTCTCCCAGCCCAGGTAGCTACACCTTC. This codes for CASSARVSPSPGSYTF.

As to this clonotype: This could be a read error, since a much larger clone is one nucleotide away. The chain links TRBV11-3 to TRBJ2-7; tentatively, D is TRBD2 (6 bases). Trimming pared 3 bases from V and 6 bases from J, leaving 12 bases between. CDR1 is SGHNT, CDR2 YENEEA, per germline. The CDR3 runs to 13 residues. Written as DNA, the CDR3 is TGTGCCAGCAGCTTTGTGAGGGACTCCGAGCAGTACTTC. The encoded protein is CASSFVRDSEQYF.

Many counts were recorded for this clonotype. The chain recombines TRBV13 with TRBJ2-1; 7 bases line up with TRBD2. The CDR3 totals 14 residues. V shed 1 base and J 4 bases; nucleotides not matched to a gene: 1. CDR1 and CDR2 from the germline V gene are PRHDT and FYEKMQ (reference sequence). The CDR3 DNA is TGTGCCAGCAGCTTAGAAGCGGGATACAATGAGCAGTTCTTC. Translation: CASSLEAGYNEQFF.

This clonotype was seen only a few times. CDR3 region: CASSYADRSRDYGYTF. The CDR3 coding sequence is TGTGCCAGCAGTTACGCAGACAGGTCCAGGGACTATGGCTACACCTTC. The chain recombines TRBV6-2 or TRBV6-3 with TRBJ1-2, with D tentatively TRBD1 (6 bases). The germline V gene encodes CDR1 MNHEY and CDR2 SVGEGT. The V gene lost 2 bases and the J gene lost 3 bases, with 16 bases spanning the gap. CDR3 length: 16 amino acids.

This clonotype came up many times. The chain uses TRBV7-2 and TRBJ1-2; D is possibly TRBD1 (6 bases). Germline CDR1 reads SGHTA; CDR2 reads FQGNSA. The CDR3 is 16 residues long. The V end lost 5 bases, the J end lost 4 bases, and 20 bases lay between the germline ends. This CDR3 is CASSQTTGQRVYGYTF. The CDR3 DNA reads TGTGCCAGCAGCCAAACTACAGGGCAAAGGGTCTATGGCTACACCTTC.

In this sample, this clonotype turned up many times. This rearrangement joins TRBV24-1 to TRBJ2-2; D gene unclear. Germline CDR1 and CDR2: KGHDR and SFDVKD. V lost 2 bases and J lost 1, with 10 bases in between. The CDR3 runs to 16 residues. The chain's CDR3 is CATSDSGKGNTGELFF. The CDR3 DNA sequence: TGTGCCACCAGTGATTCTGGGAAGGGGAACACCGGGGAGCTGTTTTTT.

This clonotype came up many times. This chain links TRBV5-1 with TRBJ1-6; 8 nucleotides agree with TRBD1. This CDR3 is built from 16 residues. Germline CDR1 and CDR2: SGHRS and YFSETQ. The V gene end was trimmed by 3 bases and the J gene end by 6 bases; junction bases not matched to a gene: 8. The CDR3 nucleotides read TGCGCCAGCAGCTCAACAGGGGGTTTGTCTAATTCACCCCTCCACTTT. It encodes CASSSTGGLSNSPLHF.

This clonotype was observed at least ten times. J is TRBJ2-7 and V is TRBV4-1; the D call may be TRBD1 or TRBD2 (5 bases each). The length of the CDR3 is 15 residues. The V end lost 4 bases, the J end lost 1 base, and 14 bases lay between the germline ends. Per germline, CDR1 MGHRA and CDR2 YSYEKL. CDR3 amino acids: CASSLWDAVSYEQYF. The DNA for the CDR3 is TGCGCCAGCAGCCTATGGGACGCAGTTTCCTACGAGCAGTACTTC.

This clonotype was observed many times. The DNA for the CDR3 is TGCAGTGCTAGCCCGGGCCTGCTATGGGGCTACACCTTC. Amino acids: CSASPGLLWGYTF. The chain carries TRBV20-1 and TRBJ1-2; unclear D gene. The CDR3 extends over 13 amino acids. Per the germline V gene, CDR1 is DFQATT and CDR2 is SNEGSKA (reference sequence). Trimming shortened V by 3 bases and J by 8 bases, and 16 bases separated the two germline ends.

CDR3 sequence (DNA): TGTGCCAGCAGTGACGAGAATGGGGGCAAAACCCAGTACTTC. Translation: CASSDENGGKTQYF. J is TRBJ2-5 and V is TRBV6-1, with TRBD1 as a possible D gene (6 bases). The V end was cut by 3 bases, the J end by 8 bases, with 16 bases between. Germline CDR1 and CDR2: MNHNS and SASEGT. The length of the CDR3 is 14 residues.

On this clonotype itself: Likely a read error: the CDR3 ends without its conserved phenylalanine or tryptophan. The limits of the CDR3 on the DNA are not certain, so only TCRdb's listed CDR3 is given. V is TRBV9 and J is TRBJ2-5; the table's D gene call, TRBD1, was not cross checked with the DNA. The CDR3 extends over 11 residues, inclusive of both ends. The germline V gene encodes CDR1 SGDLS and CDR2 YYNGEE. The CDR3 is CASSVGGGQYA.

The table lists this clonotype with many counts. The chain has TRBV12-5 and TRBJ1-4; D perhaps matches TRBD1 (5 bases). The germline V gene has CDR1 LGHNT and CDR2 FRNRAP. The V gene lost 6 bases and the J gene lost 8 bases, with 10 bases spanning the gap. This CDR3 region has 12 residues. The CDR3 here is CASGLTEEKLFF. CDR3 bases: TGTGCTAGTGGATTGACAGAGGAAAAACTGTTTTTT.

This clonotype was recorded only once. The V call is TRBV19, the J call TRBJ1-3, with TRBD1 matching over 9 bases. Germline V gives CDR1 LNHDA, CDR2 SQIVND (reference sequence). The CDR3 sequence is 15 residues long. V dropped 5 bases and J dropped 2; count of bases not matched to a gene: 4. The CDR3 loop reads CASSAYRGPGNTIYF. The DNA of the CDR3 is TGTGCCAGTAGTGCCTACAGGGGGCCTGGAAACACCATATATTTT. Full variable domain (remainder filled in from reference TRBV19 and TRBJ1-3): DGGITQSPKYLFRKEGQNVTLSCEQNLNHDAMYWYRQDPGQGLRLIYYSQIVNDFQKGDIAEGYSVSREKKESFPLTVTSAQKNPTAFYLCASSAYRGPGNTIYFGEGSWLTVV.

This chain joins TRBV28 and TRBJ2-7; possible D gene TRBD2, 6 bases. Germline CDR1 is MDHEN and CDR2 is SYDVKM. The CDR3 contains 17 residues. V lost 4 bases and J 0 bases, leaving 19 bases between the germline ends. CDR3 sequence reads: CASSSRRGSQSSYEQYF. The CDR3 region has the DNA TGTGCCAGCAGTTCCCGGCGGGGCAGTCAGAGCTCCTACGAGCAGTACTTC.

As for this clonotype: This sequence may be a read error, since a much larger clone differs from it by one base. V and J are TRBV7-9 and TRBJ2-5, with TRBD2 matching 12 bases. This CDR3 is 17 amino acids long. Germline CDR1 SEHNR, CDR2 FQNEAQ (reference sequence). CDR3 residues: CASSVASGRAAGEPQYF. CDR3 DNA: TGTGCCAGCAGCGTAGCTAGCGGGAGGGCCGCGGGAGAGCCCCAGTACTTC. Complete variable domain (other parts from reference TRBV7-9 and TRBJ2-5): DTGVSQNPRHKITKRGQNVTFRCDPISEHNRLYWYRQTLGQGPEFLTYFQNEAQLEKSRLLSDRFSAERPKGSFSTLEIQRTEQGDSAMYLCASSVASGRAAGEPQYFGPGTRLLVL.

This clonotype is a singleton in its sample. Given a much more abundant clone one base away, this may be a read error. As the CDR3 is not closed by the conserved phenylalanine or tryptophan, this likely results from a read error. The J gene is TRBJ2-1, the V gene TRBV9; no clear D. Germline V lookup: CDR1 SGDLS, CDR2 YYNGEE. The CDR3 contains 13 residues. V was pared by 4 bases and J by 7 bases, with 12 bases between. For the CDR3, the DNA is TGTGCCAGCAGCCCGAGCCTTGGGAATGAGCAGTTCTCC. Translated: CASSPSLGNEQFS.

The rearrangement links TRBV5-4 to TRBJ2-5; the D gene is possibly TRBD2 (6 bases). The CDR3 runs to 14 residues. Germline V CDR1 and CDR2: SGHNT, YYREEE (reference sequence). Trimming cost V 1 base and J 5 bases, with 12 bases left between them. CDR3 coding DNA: TGTGCCAGCAGCTTGAAGTCGGGGGTGGAGACCCAGTACTTC. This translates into CASSLKSGVETQYF.

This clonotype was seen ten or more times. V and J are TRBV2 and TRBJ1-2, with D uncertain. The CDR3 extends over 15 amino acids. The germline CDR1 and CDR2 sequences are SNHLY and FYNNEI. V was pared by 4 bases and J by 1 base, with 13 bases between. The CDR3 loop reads CASSGGPSVNYGYTF. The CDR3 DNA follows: TGTGCCAGCAGTGGTGGGCCATCTGTTAACTATGGCTACACCTTC. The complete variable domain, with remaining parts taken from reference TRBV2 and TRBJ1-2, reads EPEVTQTPSHQVTQMGQEVILRCVPISNHLYFYWYRQILGQKVEFLVSFYNNEISEKSEIFDDQFSVERPDGSNFTLKIRSTKLEDSAMYFCASSGGPSVNYGYTFGSGTRLTVV.

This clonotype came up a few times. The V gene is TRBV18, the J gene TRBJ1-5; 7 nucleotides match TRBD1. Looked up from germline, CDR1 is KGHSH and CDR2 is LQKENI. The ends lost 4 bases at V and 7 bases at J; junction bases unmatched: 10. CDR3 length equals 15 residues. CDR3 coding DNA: TGTGCCAGCTCACACGGGATACAGGGGAGACAGCCCCAGCATTTT. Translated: CASSHGIQGRQPQHF.

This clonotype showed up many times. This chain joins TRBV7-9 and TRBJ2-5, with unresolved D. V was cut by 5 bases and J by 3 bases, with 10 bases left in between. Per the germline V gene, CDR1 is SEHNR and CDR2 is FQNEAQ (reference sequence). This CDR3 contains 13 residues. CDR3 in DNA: TGTGCCAGCAGCCTACGGATTGAAGAGACCCAGTACTTC. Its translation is CASSLRIEETQYF. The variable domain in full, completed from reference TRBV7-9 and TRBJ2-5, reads DTGVSQNPRHKITKRGQNVTFRCDPISEHNRLYWYRQTLGQGPEFLTYFQNEAQLEKSRLLSDRFSAERPKGSFSTLEIQRTEQGDSAMYLCASSLRIEETQYFGPGTRLLVL.

This CDR3 reads CSVGQGHYGYTF. The CDR3 DNA reads as TGCAGCGTTGGGCAGGGACACTATGGCTACACCTTC. The genes are TRBV29-1 and TRBJ1-2; perhaps TRBD1 as D (5 bases). The CDR3 extends over 12 amino acids. With 4 bases removed from V and 3 bases from J, the gap between germline ends came to 9 bases. Germline V gives CDR1 SQVTM, CDR2 ANQGSEA. Drawing the rest from reference TRBV29-1 and TRBJ1-2, the complete variable domain is SAVISQKPSRDICQRGTSLTIQCQVDSQVTMMFWYRQQPGQSLTLIATANQGSEATYESGFVIDKFPISRPNLTFSTLTVSNMSPEDSSIYLCSVGQGHYGYTFGSGTRLTVV.

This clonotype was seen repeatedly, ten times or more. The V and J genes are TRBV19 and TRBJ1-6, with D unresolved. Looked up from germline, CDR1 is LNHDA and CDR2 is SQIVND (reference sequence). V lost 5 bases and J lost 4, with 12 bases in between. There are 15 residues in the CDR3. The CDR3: CASSPGNLYNSPLHF. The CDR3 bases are TGTGCCAGTAGTCCCGGTAACCTATATAATTCACCCCTCCACTTT.

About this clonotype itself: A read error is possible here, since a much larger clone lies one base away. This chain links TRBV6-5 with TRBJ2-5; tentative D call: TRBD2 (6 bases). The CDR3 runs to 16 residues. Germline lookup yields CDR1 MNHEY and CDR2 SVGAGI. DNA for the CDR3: TGTGCCGGCAGTTACTCGATCGGGGGAGTGACGGAGACCCAGTACTTC. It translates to CAGSYSIGGVTETQYF.

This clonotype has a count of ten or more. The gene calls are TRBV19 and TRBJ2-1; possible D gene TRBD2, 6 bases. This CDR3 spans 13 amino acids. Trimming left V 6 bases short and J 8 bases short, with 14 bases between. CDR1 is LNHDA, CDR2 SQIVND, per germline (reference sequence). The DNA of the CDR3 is TGTGCCAGTAGCCCCTCAGCGGGTTATGAGCAGTTCTTC. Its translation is CASSPSAGYEQFF.

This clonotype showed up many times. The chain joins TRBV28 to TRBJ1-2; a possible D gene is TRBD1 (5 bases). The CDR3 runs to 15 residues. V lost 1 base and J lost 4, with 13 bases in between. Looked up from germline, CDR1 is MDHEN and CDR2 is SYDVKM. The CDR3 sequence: CASSLSAGRTYGYTF. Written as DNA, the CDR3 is TGTGCCAGCAGTTTATCAGCGGGACGAACCTATGGCTACACCTTC.

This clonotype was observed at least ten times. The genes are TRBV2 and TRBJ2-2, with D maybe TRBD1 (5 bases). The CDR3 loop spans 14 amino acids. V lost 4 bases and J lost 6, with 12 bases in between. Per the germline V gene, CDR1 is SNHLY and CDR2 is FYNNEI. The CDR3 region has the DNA TGTGCCAGCAGTGTGGGCAGGGTTGCCGGGGAGCTGTTTTTT. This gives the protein CASSVGRVAGELFF.

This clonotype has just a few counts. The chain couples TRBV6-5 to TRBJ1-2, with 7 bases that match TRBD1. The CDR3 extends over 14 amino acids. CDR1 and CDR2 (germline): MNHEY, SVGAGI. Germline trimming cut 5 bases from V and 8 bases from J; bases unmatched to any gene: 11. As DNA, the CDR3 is TGTGCCAGCAGTCACGGAGGGGGCTCTGGAGGCTACACCTTC. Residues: CASSHGGGSGGYTF.

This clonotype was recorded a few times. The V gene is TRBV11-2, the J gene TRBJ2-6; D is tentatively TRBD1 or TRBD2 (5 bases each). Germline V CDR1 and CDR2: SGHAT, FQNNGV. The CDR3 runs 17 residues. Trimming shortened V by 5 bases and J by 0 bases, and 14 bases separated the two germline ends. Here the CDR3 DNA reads TGTGCCAGCAGCGCTCCGGGACGTGCCTCTGGGGCCAACGTCCTGACTTTC. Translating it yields CASSAPGRASGANVLTF.

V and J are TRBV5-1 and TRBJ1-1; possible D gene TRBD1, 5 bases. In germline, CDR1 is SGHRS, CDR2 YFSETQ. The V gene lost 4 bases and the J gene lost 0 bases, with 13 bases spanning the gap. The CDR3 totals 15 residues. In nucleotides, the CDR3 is TGCGCCAGCAGCGTGGGACGGCTACTGAACACTGAAGCTTTCTTT. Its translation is CASSVGRLLNTEAFF.

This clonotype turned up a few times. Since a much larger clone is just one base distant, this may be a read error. CDR3 DNA: TGCAGTGCTAGAGATCCACAGGCCCACGCGCAGTACTTC. Translation: CSARDPQAHAQYF. The chain links TRBV20-1 to TRBJ2-7; D may be TRBD1 (5 bases). In germline, CDR1 is DFQATT, CDR2 SNEGSKA (reference sequence). The length of the CDR3 is 13 residues. V was cut by 0 bases and J by 9 bases, with 15 bases left in between.

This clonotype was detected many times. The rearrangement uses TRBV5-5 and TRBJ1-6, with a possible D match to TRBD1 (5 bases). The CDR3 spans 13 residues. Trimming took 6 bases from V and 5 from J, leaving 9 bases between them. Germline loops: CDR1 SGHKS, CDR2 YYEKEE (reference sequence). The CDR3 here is CASTLTDNSPLHF. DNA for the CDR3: TGTGCCAGCACACTGACAGATAATTCACCCCTCCACTTT.

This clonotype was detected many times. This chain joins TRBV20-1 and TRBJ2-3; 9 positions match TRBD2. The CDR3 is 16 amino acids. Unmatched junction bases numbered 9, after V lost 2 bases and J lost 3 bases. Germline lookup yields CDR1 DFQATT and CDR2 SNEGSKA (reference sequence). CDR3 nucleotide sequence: TGCAGTGCTAGAACGTCTAGCGGGGTTCGGACAGATACGCAGTATTTT. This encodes CSARTSSGVRTDTQYF.